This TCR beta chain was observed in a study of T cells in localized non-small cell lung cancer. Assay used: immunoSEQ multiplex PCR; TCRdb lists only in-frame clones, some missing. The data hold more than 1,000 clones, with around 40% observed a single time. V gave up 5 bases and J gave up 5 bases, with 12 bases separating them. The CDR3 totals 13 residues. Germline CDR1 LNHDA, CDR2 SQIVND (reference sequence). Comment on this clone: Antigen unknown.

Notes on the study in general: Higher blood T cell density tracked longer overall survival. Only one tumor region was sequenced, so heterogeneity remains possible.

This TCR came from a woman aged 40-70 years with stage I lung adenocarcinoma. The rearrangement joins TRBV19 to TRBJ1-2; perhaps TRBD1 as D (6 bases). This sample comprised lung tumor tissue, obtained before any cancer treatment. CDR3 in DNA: TGTGCCAGTAGTCGACAGGTGAATTATGGCTACACCTTC. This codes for CASSRQVNYGYTF.